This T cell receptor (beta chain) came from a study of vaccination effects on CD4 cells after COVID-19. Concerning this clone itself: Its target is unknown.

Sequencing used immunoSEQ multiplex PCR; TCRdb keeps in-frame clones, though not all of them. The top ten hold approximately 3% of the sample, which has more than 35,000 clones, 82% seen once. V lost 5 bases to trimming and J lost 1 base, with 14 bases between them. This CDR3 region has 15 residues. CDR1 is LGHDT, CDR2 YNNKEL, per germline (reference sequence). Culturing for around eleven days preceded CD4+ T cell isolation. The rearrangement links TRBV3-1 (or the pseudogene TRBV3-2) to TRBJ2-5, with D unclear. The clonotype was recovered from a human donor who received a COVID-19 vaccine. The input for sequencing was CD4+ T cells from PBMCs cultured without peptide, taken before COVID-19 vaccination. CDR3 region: CASSGWTASQETQYF. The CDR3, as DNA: TGTGCCAGCAGCGGTTGGACGGCTTCCCAAGAGACCCAGTACTTC.